The clone carrying this T cell receptor beta chain was picked up one time. The CDR3 runs to 16 residues. Trimming removed 5 bases from V and 6 bases from J; junction bases left unmatched: 8. Germline V lookup: CDR1 SGHTA, CDR2 FQGTGA. The data belong to a study of blood T cell repertoires in COVID-19. Across the whole study: COVID-19 samples collected from the United States, Italy and Spain covered acute and convalescent phases. T cells, B-cell-depleted T cells, or PBMCs supplied cDNA or gDNA.

Original processing methods: Reference gene primers were amplified, and this amplification served to estimate nucleated cell counts. This table comes from immunoSEQ multiplex PCR, and its TCRdb copy is limited to in-frame clones, with some not included. Clonal size and the V and J genes are those of that table, whereas D and trimming came from the DNA. This sample has tens of thousands of clones; about 80% occur once, and the top ten carry around 27%. The TCR comes from a human donor in a cohort sampled during active COVID-19. Sequencing was done on a sample of peripheral blood. The chain couples TRBV7-3 to TRBJ2-3; 13 bases are a match to TRBD2. This chain's CDR3 is CASSRATSGGFDTQYF. The CDR3, as DNA: TGTGCCAGCAGCCGAGCGACTAGCGGGGGGTTCGATACGCAGTATTTT.